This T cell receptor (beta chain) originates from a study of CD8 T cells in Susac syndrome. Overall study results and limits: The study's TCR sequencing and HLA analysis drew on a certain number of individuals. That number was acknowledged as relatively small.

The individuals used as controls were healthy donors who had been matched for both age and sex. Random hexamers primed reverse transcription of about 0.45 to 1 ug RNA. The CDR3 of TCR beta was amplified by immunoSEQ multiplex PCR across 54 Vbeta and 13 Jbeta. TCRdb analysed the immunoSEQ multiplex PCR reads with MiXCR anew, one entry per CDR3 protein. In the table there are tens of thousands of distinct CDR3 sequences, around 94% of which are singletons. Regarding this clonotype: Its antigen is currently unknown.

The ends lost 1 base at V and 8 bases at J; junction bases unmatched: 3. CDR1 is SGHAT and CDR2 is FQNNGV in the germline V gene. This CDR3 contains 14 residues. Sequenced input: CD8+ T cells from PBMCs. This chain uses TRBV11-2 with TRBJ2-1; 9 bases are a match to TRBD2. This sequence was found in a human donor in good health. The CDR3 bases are TGTGCCAGCAGCTTAGCCAGCGGGGGGCATGAGCAGTTCTTC. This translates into CASSLASGGHEQFF.